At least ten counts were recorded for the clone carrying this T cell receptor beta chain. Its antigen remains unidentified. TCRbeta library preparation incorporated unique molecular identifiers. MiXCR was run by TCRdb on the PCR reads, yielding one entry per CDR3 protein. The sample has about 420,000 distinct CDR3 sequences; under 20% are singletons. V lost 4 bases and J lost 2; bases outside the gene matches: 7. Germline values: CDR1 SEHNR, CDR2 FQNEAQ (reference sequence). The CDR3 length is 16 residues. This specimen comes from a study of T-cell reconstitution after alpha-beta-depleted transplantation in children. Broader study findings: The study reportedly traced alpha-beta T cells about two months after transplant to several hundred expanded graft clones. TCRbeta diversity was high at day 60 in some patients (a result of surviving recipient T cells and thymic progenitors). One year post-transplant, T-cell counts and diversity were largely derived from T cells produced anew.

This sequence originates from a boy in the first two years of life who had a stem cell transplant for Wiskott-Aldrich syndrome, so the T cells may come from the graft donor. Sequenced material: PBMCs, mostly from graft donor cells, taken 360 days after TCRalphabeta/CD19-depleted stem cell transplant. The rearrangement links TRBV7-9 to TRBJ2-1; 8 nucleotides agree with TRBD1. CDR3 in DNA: TGTGCCAGCAGCTCAACCGGGACAGGTCCCTACAATGAGCAGTTCTTC. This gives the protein CASSSTGTGPYNEQFF.